Ten or more counts support the clone carrying this T cell receptor beta chain. Its target is not known. V was pared by 4 bases and J by 2 bases, with 19 bases between. Germline values: CDR1 SGDLS, CDR2 YYNGEE. CDR3 length: 16 residues. This entry is derived from a study of breast tumors, draining lymph nodes, adjacent tissues. TCRdb used MiXCR to reprocess the multiplex PCR reads, holding one entry per CDR3 protein. The top ten hold 8.4% of the sample, which has fewer than 80,000 distinct CDR3 sequences, less than 45% seen once. Broader study findings: Data only fit, rather than demonstrated, lymph node origin of most tumor T cells. Data fit most tumor T cells coming from lymph node, expanding in tumor. Compared with basal-like, luminal-like tumors shared significantly more repertoire with nontumor tissue.

The TCR was taken from a female donor with breast cancer. Some clones in this sample may be carry-over from other donors' samples. Material: breast tumor tissue. The chain uses TRBV9 and TRBJ2-7; weak D call: TRBD1 (7 bases). The CDR3 DNA reads as TGTGCCAGCAGCCCGTACTTGGCAGGGGGGACCTACGAGCAGTACTTC. It translates to CASSPYLAGGTYEQYF.